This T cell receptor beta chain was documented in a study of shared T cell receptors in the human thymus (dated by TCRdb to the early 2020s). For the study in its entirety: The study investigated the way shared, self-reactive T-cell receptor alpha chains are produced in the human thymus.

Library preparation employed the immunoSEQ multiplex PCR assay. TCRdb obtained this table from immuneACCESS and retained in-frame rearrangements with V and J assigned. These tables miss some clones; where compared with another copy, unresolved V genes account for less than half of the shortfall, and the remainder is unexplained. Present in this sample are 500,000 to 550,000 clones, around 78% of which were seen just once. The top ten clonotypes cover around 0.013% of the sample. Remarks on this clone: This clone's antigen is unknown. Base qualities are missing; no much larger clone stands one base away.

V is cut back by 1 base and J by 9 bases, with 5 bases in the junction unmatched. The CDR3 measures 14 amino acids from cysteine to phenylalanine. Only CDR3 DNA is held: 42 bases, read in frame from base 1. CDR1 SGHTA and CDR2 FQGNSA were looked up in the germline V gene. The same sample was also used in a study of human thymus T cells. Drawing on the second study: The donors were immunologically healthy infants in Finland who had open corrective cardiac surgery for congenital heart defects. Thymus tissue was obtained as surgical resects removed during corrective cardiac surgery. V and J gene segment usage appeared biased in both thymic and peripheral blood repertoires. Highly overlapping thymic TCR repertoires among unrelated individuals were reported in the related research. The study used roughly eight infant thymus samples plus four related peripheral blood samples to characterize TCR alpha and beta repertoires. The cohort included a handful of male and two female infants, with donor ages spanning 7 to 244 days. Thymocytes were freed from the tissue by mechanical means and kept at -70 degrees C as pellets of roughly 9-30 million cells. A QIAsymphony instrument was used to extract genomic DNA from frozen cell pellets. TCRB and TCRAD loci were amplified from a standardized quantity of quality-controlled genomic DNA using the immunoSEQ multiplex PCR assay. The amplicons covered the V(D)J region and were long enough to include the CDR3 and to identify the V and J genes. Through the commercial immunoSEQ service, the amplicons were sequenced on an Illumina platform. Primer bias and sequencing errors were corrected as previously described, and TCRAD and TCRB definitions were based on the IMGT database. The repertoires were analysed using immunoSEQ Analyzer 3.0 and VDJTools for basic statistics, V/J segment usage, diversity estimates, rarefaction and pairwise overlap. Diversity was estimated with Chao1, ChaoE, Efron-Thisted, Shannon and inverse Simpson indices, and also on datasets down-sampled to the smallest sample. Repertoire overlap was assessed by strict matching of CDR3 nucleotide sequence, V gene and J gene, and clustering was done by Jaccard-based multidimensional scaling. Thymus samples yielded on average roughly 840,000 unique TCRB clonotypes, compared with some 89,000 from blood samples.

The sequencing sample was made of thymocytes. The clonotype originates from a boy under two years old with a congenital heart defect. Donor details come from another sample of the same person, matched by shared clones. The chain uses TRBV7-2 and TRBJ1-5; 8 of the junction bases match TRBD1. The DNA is TGTGCCAGCAGCTTAGAACGGGGGACAGGGCCCCAGCATTTT. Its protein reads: CASSLERGTGPQHF.